Sequencing of this T cell receptor beta chain was carried out in a study of CD4 T cells in relation to SARS-CoV-2 and coronaviruses. Across the study: ViraFEST: roughly ten-day antigen culture of PBMCs, then TCR beta CDR3 sequencing.

Details on this clone: Its antigen is still unknown.

This table comes from immunoSEQ multiplex PCR, and its TCRdb copy is limited to in-frame clones, with some not included. The repertoire holds around 24,000 clones, with 65% to 80% as singletons. Between the trimmed V and J ends, which lost 1 base and 3 bases, there was a span of 7 bases. In germline, CDR1 is SGHTA, CDR2 FQGTGA. The CDR3 spans 13 residues. The unexposed donors gave CD4+ T cells in about 2011-2018, prior to COVID-19. The cells were cultured for about ten days before CD4+ T cells were isolated. Cells permitting, SARS-CoV-2 S/N and four cold-coronavirus spikes were tested on unexposed-donor CD4+ T cells. Approximately 1.9 million PBMCs per well were cultured with 10 IU/ml IL-2. Cultures received half-medium IL-2 refreshes on days 3 and 7.

The TCR comes from a human donor in good health. The source material was CD4+ T cells from PBMCs, cultured in vitro. The V call is TRBV7-3, the J call TRBJ2-7; D gene ambiguous. In nucleotides, the CDR3 is TGTGCCAGCAGCTTAATGGCCGGCTACGAGCAGTACTTC. Its translation is CASSLMAGYEQYF.